This entry describes one T cell receptor (beta chain). The data are from a study of blood T cell repertoires in COVID-19. The overall study: COVID-19 samples from acute and convalescent phases originated in the United States, Italy and Spain. T cells, B-cell-depleted T cells, or PBMCs supplied cDNA or gDNA.

Seattle patients were enrolled during active infection and followed longitudinally. Looked up from germline, CDR1 is SGHKS and CDR2 is YYEKEE (reference sequence). CDR3 size: 15 residues. After removal of 4 bases from V and 3 bases from J, the junction contained 8 bases not matched to a gene. In the original analysis: How many nucleated cells were present was estimated from reference gene primer amplification. Profiled with immunoSEQ multiplex PCR; TCRdb holds only in-frame clones, not every one. The DNA was the basis for D and trimming; V, J and clone size are from that table. Of 300,000 or so clones detected, under 90% appear once; the ten largest clones hold 2.9%.

The chain recombines TRBV5-5 with TRBJ1-1; 8 bases are a match to TRBD1. Specimen: peripheral blood. The TCR comes from a woman aged 30 to 39 with COVID-19, enrolled during active disease. The CDR3 region has the DNA TGTGCCAGCAGCGGGAGGACAGGGCCGGACACTGAAGCTTTCTTT. Its protein product is CASSGRTGPDTEAFF.